Presented here are 12 T cell receptor beta chains from one specimen sequenced in a study of CD8+ T cells in alopecia areata. Sequencing used cDNA as its template, made by extracting RNA and reverse transcribing it. The data were produced by immunoSEQ multiplex PCR, yet TCRdb's version contains in-frame clones alone and is incomplete. The sample includes almost 250,000 clones, about two thirds of them seen just once. The sample consisted of CD4+ T cells sorted from blood, taken at week 0. The receptors derive from a human donor with alopecia areata.

This chain links TRBV30 with TRBJ1-2; D gene ambiguous. V was pared by 1 base and J by 0 bases, with 15 bases between. The CDR3 covers 16 residues. Germline loops: CDR1 GTSNPN, CDR2 SVGIG (reference sequence). CDR3 in DNA: TGTGCCTGGAGTGCCCATTCGGGATTCGCTAACTATGGCTACACCTTC. Translated, it gives CAWSAHSGFANYGYTF.

This clone appeared a few times. The chain recombines TRBV25-1 with TRBJ1-2; D gene uncertain. V lost 6 bases and J 0 bases, leaving 8 bases between the germline ends. This CDR3 is 13 amino acids long. Germline CDR1 reads MGHDK; CDR2 reads SYGVNS. The CDR3: CASRGNSNYGYTF. DNA for the CDR3: TGTGCCAGCAGGGGGAATTCTAACTATGGCTACACCTTC.

The chain is built from TRBV5-6 and TRBJ1-2; the D gene is possibly TRBD1 (5 bases). Germline V gives CDR1 SGHDT, CDR2 YYEEEE. V dropped 5 bases and J dropped 0 bases, with 11 bases sitting between them. The CDR3 runs to 14 residues. The CDR3: CASRLTVSNYGYTF. The DNA for the CDR3 is TGTGCCAGCAGATTGACAGTTTCTAACTATGGCTACACCTTC.

V and J are TRBV30 and TRBJ1-1, with 8 bases that match TRBD1. Trimming at V came to 8 bases and at J to 3 bases, leaving 8 bases not matched to a gene. This CDR3 contains 13 residues. Germline loops: CDR1 GTSNPN, CDR2 SVGIG (reference sequence). The CDR3 DNA reads as TGTGCCGGAACAGGGGGAAGGGACACTGAAGCTTTCTTT. Protein sequence: CAGTGGRDTEAFF.

V gene TRBV9 combines with J gene TRBJ1-5; D uncertain. Per germline, CDR1 SGDLS and CDR2 YYNGEE. V was shortened by 0 bases and J by 8 bases, with 15 bases between the two germline ends. CDR3 length: 15 residues. The CDR3 sequence: CASSVASFSAEPQHF. The CDR3 nucleotides read TGTGCCAGCAGCGTAGCTAGTTTTTCTGCGGAGCCCCAGCATTTT.

The V gene is TRBV29-1, the J gene TRBJ1-2; D is possibly TRBD1 (5 bases). The CDR3 covers 12 residues. Per the germline V gene, CDR1 is SQVTM and CDR2 is ANQGSEA. V was clipped by 6 bases and J by 3 bases, with 11 bases between them. CDR3 sequence reads: CSVSGADYGYTF. In DNA form, the CDR3 reads TGCAGCGTGTCTGGGGCGGACTATGGCTACACCTTC.

The chain links TRBV19 to TRBJ1-2, with 11 positions matching TRBD1. Germline V gene lookup returns CDR1 LNHDA and CDR2 SQIVND (reference sequence). The CDR3 spans 13 residues. The trim removed 7 bases at V and 4 bases at J, leaving 2 bases unmatched. The CDR3 DNA is TGTGCCAGTACCGGGACAGGGGGCTATGGCTACACCTTC. Its protein is CASTGTGGYGYTF.

The rearrangement links TRBV5-1 to TRBJ2-7; D ambiguous. The germline V gene encodes CDR1 SGHRS and CDR2 YFSETQ. This CDR3 is built from 13 residues. Between the trimmed V and J ends, which lost 3 bases and 5 bases, there was a span of 12 bases. The CDR3 coding sequence is TGCGCCAGCAGCTCAAACTTGGGGAACGAGCAGTACTTC. Encoded protein: CASSSNLGNEQYF.

The rearrangement joins TRBV5-4 to TRBJ1-2; D possibly corresponds to TRBD1 (5 bases). The CDR3 is 14 residues long. Germline CDR1 is SGHNT and CDR2 is YYREEE (reference sequence). The ends were cut back, 2 bases at V and 4 bases at J, with 12 bases in the middle. CDR3 nucleotides: TGTGCCAGCAGCTTCCGTACAGGTGGCTATGGCTACACCTTC. Translated, it gives CASSFRTGGYGYTF.

The chain has TRBV7-6 and TRBJ2-2; the match to TRBD1 covers 9 bases. Germline V lookup: CDR1 SGHVS, CDR2 FNYEAQ. The V and J ends lost 5 bases and 4 bases, in that order; junction bases with no gene match: 2. This CDR3 is built from 14 residues. The DNA of the CDR3 is TGTGCCAGCAGCCAGACAGGGGGCACCGGGGAGCTGTTTTTT. It encodes CASSQTGGTGELFF.

The table lists this clone with a count of one. CDR3 DNA: TGCAGCACCAAGGGACAGCTGCTCGAGCAGTACTTC. Translated, it gives CSTKGQLLEQYF. The V gene is TRBV29-1, the J gene TRBJ2-7; 7 bases are shared with TRBD1. Germline CDR1 and CDR2: SQVTM and ANQGSEA. There are 12 residues in the CDR3. V shed 8 bases, J shed 6 bases, and the junction held 10 bases outside the gene matches.

The rearrangement uses TRBV5-1 and TRBJ2-1; 10 bases map to TRBD1. This CDR3 region has 19 residues. Losses at the gene ends were 5 bases for V and 5 bases for J; bases not matched to a gene: 19. Germline V gene lookup returns CDR1 SGHRS and CDR2 YFSETQ. The CDR3 reads CASRTLTGGVIRGDNEQFF. In DNA form, the CDR3 reads TGCGCCAGCAGAACCTTGACAGGGGGCGTTATTCGAGGGGACAATGAGCAGTTCTTC.